This T cell receptor beta chain derives from a study of T cell repertoires in cytomegalovirus infection. Study in general: In public TCR beta signatures, there were indications of both CMV infection and matching HLA type. Study-wide findings and caveats: What dominated the ex vivo response were HLA-C-restricted CMV-specific TCR beta clonotypes. Frequencies of public TCR beta families were cumulated, and this identified carriers of CMV plus the relevant HLA.

The V end lost 1 base, the J end lost 2 bases, and 9 bases lay between the germline ends. Per the germline V gene, CDR1 is SGHTA and CDR2 is FQGTGA. CDR3 length: 14 residues. This clonotype was counted only a few times. Its cognate antigen is unknown. TCRdb fed the reads into MiXCR, producing one record per CDR3 protein. The sample has a few hundred thousand distinct CDR3 sequences, 17% seen once. This sequence joins TRBV7-3 and TRBJ2-7, with D perhaps TRBD1 (5 bases). Specimen: PBMCs. The clonotype originates from a human donor in good health (CMV status not recorded). Some clones in this sample may be carry-over from other donors' samples. CDR3 nucleotides: TGTGCCAGCAGCTTAAATATGGGGCCCTACGAGCAGTACTTC. Encoded protein: CASSLNMGPYEQYF.